A single sample is the source of the 32 T cell receptor beta chains below, sequenced in a study of blood T cell repertoires in COVID-19. The data were produced by immunoSEQ multiplex PCR, yet TCRdb's version contains in-frame clones alone and is incomplete. The sample holds about 55,000 clones; roughly 90% are singletons and the top ten take over 6.5%. Input material: peripheral blood. All receptors derive from a man in his sixties with active COVID-19.

The DNA for the CDR3 is TGTGCCAGCAGCGTAGGAGCTCTAACCTACGAGCAGTACTTC. This codes for CASSVGALTYEQYF. The V and J genes are TRBV9 and TRBJ2-7; D remains unclear. Germline V gene data show CDR1 as SGDLS and CDR2 as YYNGEE. This CDR3 is 14 amino acids long. V lost 0 bases and J 2 bases, leaving 9 bases between the germline ends.

The rearrangement links TRBV3-1 (or the pseudogene TRBV3-2) to TRBJ2-1, with D unclear. Germline-derived CDR1 and CDR2 are LGHDT and YNNKEL (reference sequence). The CDR3 consists of 15 residues. V shed 5 bases and J shed 0 bases, with 11 bases lying between them. DNA for the CDR3: TGTGCCAGCAGCGAGACGAGGAGCTCCTACAATGAGCAGTTCTTC. Amino acid sequence: CASSETRSSYNEQFF.

The chain joins TRBV5-1 to TRBJ2-7; 10 bases match TRBD1. The CDR3 has 12 residues. The junction had 1 base not matched to a gene; V was cut back by 4 bases and J by 6 bases. CDR1 SGHRS and CDR2 YFSETQ come from the germline V gene. The CDR3 DNA sequence: TGCGCCAGCAGCGGGACAGGGGCCGAGCAGTACTTC. This gives the protein CASSGTGAEQYF.

The V call is TRBV5-1, the J call TRBJ2-7; 10 nucleotides match TRBD2. Germline V lookup: CDR1 SGHRS, CDR2 YFSETQ. The CDR3 runs 15 residues. V dropped 2 bases and J dropped 4; count of bases not matched to a gene: 6. This chain's CDR3 is CASSFRDSGGYEQYF. CDR3 bases: TGCGCCAGCAGCTTCAGAGATAGCGGGGGGTACGAGCAGTACTTC.

The chain has TRBV10-1 and TRBJ1-1; D unresolved. The length of the CDR3 is 14 residues. Germline lookup yields CDR1 WNHNN and CDR2 SYGVQD (reference sequence). The V end lost 2 bases, the J end lost 0 bases, and 7 bases lay between the germline ends. As DNA, the CDR3 is TGCGCCAGCAGTGAGCCGGGTCTGAACACTGAAGCTTTCTTT. This translates into CASSEPGLNTEAFF.

The chain carries TRBV20-1 and TRBJ1-2; D is unclear. V lost 3 bases to trimming and J lost 7 bases, with 12 bases between them. Germline CDR1 and CDR2: DFQATT and SNEGSKA (reference sequence). This CDR3 has 12 amino acids. The CDR3 sequence: CSASNLEGGYTF. CDR3 nucleotide sequence: TGCAGTGCTAGTAACCTCGAGGGTGGCTACACCTTC.

This clone has just one count. This chain links TRBV9 with TRBJ2-5; 9 bases are shared with TRBD2. The CDR3 extends over 14 amino acids. CDR1 SGDLS and CDR2 YYNGEE come from the germline V gene. V lost 4 bases to trimming and J lost 5 bases; unmatched junction nucleotides: 6. Here the CDR3 DNA reads TGTGCCAGCAGCCCGGGACTAGCCGGGGAGACCCAGTACTTC. Translating it yields CASSPGLAGETQYF.

The rearrangement uses TRBV10-3 and TRBJ2-1; weak D call: TRBD2 (6 bases). CDR1 is ENHRY and CDR2 is SYGVKD in the germline V gene. The CDR3 covers 15 residues. Trimming removed 4 bases at V and 0 bases at J, with 10 bases between. CDR3 amino acids: CAISGWEASYNEQFF. The CDR3 region has the DNA TGTGCCATCAGTGGGTGGGAGGCCTCCTACAATGAGCAGTTCTTC.

This chain uses TRBV6-5 with TRBJ1-1; tentative D call: TRBD1 (5 bases). The germline V gene encodes CDR1 MNHEY and CDR2 SVGAGI. This CDR3 region has 13 residues. The germline V and J ends were trimmed by 6 bases and 1 base, with 9 bases remaining between them. The CDR3 nucleotides read TGTGCCAGCAGGGGGGGGAGGAACACTGAAGCTTTCTTT. Protein: CASRGGRNTEAFF.

The rearrangement uses TRBV14 and TRBJ2-7, with 15 nucleotides matching TRBD2. Germline V gene data show CDR1 as SGHDN and CDR2 as FVKESK. Germline trimming cut 0 bases from V and 6 bases from J; bases unmatched to any gene: 6. The CDR3 runs to 17 residues. CDR3 bases: TGTGCCAGCAGCCAAGATGGGACTAGCGGGAGGAATCGCGAGCAGTACTTC. It translates to CASSQDGTSGRNREQYF.

Only one count was recorded for this clone. This chain joins TRBV5-4 and TRBJ2-3; 9 bases line up with TRBD2. The CDR3 is 16 amino acids. Germline V lookup: CDR1 SGHNT, CDR2 YYREEE (reference sequence). J lost 2 bases, V lost 4 bases, and 8 bases had no gene match. The CDR3 here is CASSPMTSGTTDTQYF. The CDR3 DNA sequence: TGTGCCAGCAGCCCAATGACTAGCGGCACCACAGATACGCAGTATTTT.

V and J are TRBV2 and TRBJ2-4; D not certain. Between the trimmed V and J ends, which lost 1 base and 3 bases, there was a span of 19 bases. The germline gives CDR1 SNHLY, CDR2 FYNNEI. The CDR3 is 18 amino acids. The CDR3 loop reads CASSEGAERLIGKNIQYF. The CDR3 DNA follows: TGTGCCAGCAGTGAAGGAGCAGAGCGATTGATTGGCAAAAACATTCAGTACTTC.

J is TRBJ2-1 and V is TRBV27, with 8 bases lining up with TRBD2. With 8 bases clipped from V and 4 bases from J, the junction kept 10 bases outside the gene matches. This CDR3 has 15 amino acids. The germline V gene encodes CDR1 MNHEY and CDR2 SMNVEV (reference sequence). Written as DNA, the CDR3 is TGTGCCAGCGCCGTATTAGCGGGATCTTACAATGAGCAGTTCTTC. This codes for CASAVLAGSYNEQFF.

V and J are TRBV28 and TRBJ2-7, with 12 bases that match TRBD1. The ends lost 6 bases at V and 2 bases at J; junction bases unmatched: 8. This CDR3 region has 16 residues. CDR1 MDHEN and CDR2 SYDVKM come from the germline V gene. DNA of the CDR3: TGTGCCAGCAGCTGGGACAGGGGGCTTTATGCCTACGAGCAGTACTTC. It translates to CASSWDRGLYAYEQYF.

This clone was seen more than once but under ten times. The chain uses TRBV12-3 or TRBV12-4 and TRBJ2-3, with D hard to call. The germline V and J ends were trimmed by 2 bases and 5 bases, with 5 bases remaining between them. There are 12 residues in the CDR3. The CDR3 sequence: CASSLSIDTQYF. The CDR3 DNA reads as TGTGCCAGCAGTTTATCTATAGATACGCAGTATTTT.

The chain is built from TRBV24-1 and TRBJ2-1; TRBD2 is a possible D gene (5 bases). The CDR3 spans 14 residues. The germline V gene has CDR1 KGHDR and CDR2 SFDVKD. Trimming cost V 5 bases and J 9 bases, with 16 bases left between them. The CDR3 sequence is CATSALSDGGEQFF. CDR3 coding DNA: TGTGCCACCAGTGCCCTCTCGGACGGAGGTGAGCAGTTCTTC.

The gene calls are TRBV25-1 and TRBJ2-7; 10 nucleotides match TRBD1. CDR1 is MGHDK, CDR2 SYGVNS, per germline. J was trimmed by 1 base and V by 2 bases; bases with no gene match: 5. CDR3 size: 16 residues. The CDR3 DNA follows: TGTGCCAGCAGTGAACCGGACAGGGGGAAATCCTACGAGCAGTACTTC. This encodes CASSEPDRGKSYEQYF.

The V call is TRBV4-1, the J call TRBJ2-5; possible D gene TRBD2, 5 bases. The CDR3 totals 13 residues. Trimming removed 3 bases from V and 5 bases from J, with 10 bases in between. In germline, CDR1 is MGHRA, CDR2 YSYEKL. In DNA form, the CDR3 reads TGCGCCAGCAGCCAGACACTAGGGGAGACCCAGTACTTC. It is translated as CASSQTLGETQYF.

V gene TRBV6-5 combines with J gene TRBJ2-7; weak D call: TRBD1 (6 bases). Germline V gives CDR1 MNHEY, CDR2 SVGAGI. With 2 bases removed from V and 2 bases from J, the gap between germline ends came to 10 bases. The CDR3 is made up of 14 amino acids. The CDR3 is CASSYLQGAYEQYF. In nucleotides, the CDR3 is TGTGCCAGCAGTTACCTACAGGGAGCCTACGAGCAGTACTTC.

The rearrangement uses TRBV5-1 and TRBJ2-1; possible D gene TRBD2, 6 bases. The V gene's germline CDR1 is SGHRS and CDR2 YFSETQ. Trimming shortened V by 0 bases and J by 9 bases, and 13 bases separated the two germline ends. This CDR3 is 14 amino acids long. This chain's CDR3 is CASSLGGTYGEQFF. CDR3 in DNA: TGCGCCAGCAGCTTGGGCGGGACCTACGGTGAGCAGTTCTTC.

The CDR3 sequence is CASSEGTYTEAFF. The DNA for the CDR3 is TGTGCCAGCAGTGAGGGCACCTACACTGAAGCTTTCTTT. V usage is TRBV6-1 and J usage is TRBJ1-1; D is ambiguous. In germline, CDR1 is MNHNS, CDR2 SASEGT. Trimming cost V 3 bases and J 3 bases, with 8 bases left between them. The CDR3 covers 13 residues.

The rearrangement uses TRBV10-3 and TRBJ1-2; no clear D gene. Trimming removed 4 bases at V and 4 bases at J, with 19 bases between. CDR1 is ENHRY, CDR2 SYGVKD, per germline. This CDR3 contains 16 residues. Here the CDR3 reads CAISGESAADAYGYTF. The CDR3 region has the DNA TGTGCCATCAGTGGGGAGTCGGCCGCTGATGCCTATGGCTACACCTTC.

The chain uses TRBV5-8 and TRBJ2-1, with a possible D match to TRBD1 (6 bases). Germline V gene data show CDR1 as SGHTS and CDR2 as YDEGEE. V was pared by 7 bases and J by 2 bases, with 16 bases between. The CDR3 is 15 amino acids. Written as DNA, the CDR3 is TGTGCCAGCGAGCCCCTCAGGGGTCCCTACAATGAGCAGTTCTTC. It encodes CASEPLRGPYNEQFF.

The J gene is TRBJ2-7, the V gene TRBV5-4; D possibly corresponds to TRBD1 (6 bases). V gave up 0 bases and J gave up 0 bases, with 10 bases separating them. The germline gives CDR1 SGHNT, CDR2 YYREEE (reference sequence). There are 15 residues in the CDR3. The DNA for the CDR3 is TGTGCCAGCAGCTTGGCAGGGGCCCTCTCCTACGAGCAGTACTTC. This translates into CASSLAGALSYEQYF.

This chain links TRBV6-5 with TRBJ2-1, with a weak D call TRBD1 (6 bases). There are 16 residues in the CDR3. The V end was cut by 4 bases, the J end by 8 bases, with 21 bases between. Germline V CDR1 and CDR2: MNHEY, SVGAGI. The CDR3: CASSSTARGISHEQFF. CDR3 DNA: TGTGCCAGCAGTTCCACCGCCAGGGGCATCTCCCATGAGCAGTTCTTC.

V gene TRBV27 combines with J gene TRBJ2-5, with 8 bases matching TRBD1. CDR1 is MNHEY, CDR2 SMNVEV, per germline (reference sequence). The CDR3 is 20 amino acids. V gave up 2 bases and J gave up 1 base; unmatched junction bases: 18. CDR3 amino acids: CASSLKPPYGGQGAQETQYF. The CDR3 DNA reads TGTGCCAGCAGTTTAAAACCCCCGTATGGTGGACAGGGCGCCCAAGAGACCCAGTACTTC.

The table lists this clone with a few counts. The rearrangement joins TRBV5-5 to TRBJ1-2, with 7 bases identical to TRBD1. Per germline, CDR1 SGHKS and CDR2 YYEKEE (reference sequence). V was clipped by 2 bases and J by 6 bases; unmatched bases: 4. This CDR3 has 13 amino acids. Here the CDR3 DNA reads TGTGCCAGCAGCTTTTCCACAGGGGATGGCTACACCTTC. Amino acid sequence: CASSFSTGDGYTF.

J is TRBJ2-1 and V is TRBV11-3; maybe TRBD2 (5 bases). The CDR3 has 14 residues. CDR1 SGHNT and CDR2 YENEEA come from the germline V gene. Trimming left V 5 bases short and J 9 bases short, with 17 bases between. The CDR3 DNA reads as TGTGCCAGCAGCCATCAAGGACTCGACGGTGAGCAGTTCTTC. Residues: CASSHQGLDGEQFF.

This rearrangement joins TRBV10-3 to TRBJ1-1, with a tentative D call TRBD1 (6 bases). This CDR3 comprises 13 residues. Germline lookup yields CDR1 ENHRY and CDR2 SYGVKD. V was trimmed by 6 bases and J by 2 bases, leaving 10 bases between them. The CDR3 DNA is TGTGCCATCAGCCGACAGGACAACACTGAAGCTTTCTTT. It specifies CAISRQDNTEAFF.

The V gene is TRBV7-2, the J gene TRBJ1-2; 9 nucleotides line up with TRBD1. CDR3 size: 15 residues. Germline V CDR1 and CDR2: SGHTA, FQGNSA. With V trimmed by 5 bases and J by 5 bases, 9 bases remained unmatched. CDR3 bases: TGTGCCAGCAGCCCCCGGGACAGGGATCCTTATGGCTACACCTTC. Translating it yields CASSPRDRDPYGYTF. Full variable domain (missing parts from reference TRBV7-2 and TRBJ1-2): GAGVSQSPSNKVTEKGKDVELRCDPISGHTALYWYRQSLGQGLEFLIYFQGNSAPDKSGLPSDRFSAERTGGSVSTLTIQRTQQEDSAVYLCASSPRDRDPYGYTFGSGTRLTVV.

The DNA of the CDR3 is TGTGCCAGCATGGGAAAGGACTATGTTAATTCACCCCTCCACTTT. Residues: CASMGKDYVNSPLHF. V gene TRBV11-2 combines with J gene TRBJ1-6; D call uncertain. Germline assignment: CDR1 SGHAT and CDR2 FQNNGV. This CDR3 comprises 15 residues. Trimming cost V 7 bases and J 6 bases, with 16 bases left between them.

This chain uses TRBV11-2 with TRBJ2-7, with 13 bases lining up with TRBD2. Trimming removed 5 bases from V and 3 bases from J; junction bases left unmatched: 4. Germline CDR1 reads SGHAT; CDR2 reads FQNNGV. The CDR3 runs 15 residues. CDR3 nucleotide sequence: TGTGCCAGCAGCGGAGGGACTAGCGGGATCTACGAGCAGTACTTC. Protein: CASSGGTSGIYEQYF.